This T cell receptor beta chain stems from a study of T cells in Graves' hyperthyroidism and ophthalmopathy. Study overall: Initial diagnosis, before any treatment, was when peripheral blood was collected.

Patients having uncontrolled infection, another autoimmune disease, pregnancy or lactation were not included. The study based diagnoses on clinical symptoms, serum thyroxine and TRAb, thyroid ultrasound and orbital computed tomography. Each 10 ml fresh peripheral blood draw supplied the PBMCs. Amplification targeted TCR beta CDR3 regions from RNA transcripts. HTBI primers drove first-round RT-PCR of the TCR CDR3. TCRdb recomputed calls from the multiplex PCR reads with MiXCR, one row per CDR3 protein. The sample lists about 640,000 distinct CDR3 sequences, about a fifth occurring once. The sample holds a few counts of this clonotype. The CDR3 is 15 amino acids. Trimming stripped 4 bases from V and 2 bases from J, with 13 bases between. Germline CDR1 and CDR2: SGDLS and YYNGEE.

This chain links TRBV9 with TRBJ1-3; D might be TRBD1 (6 bases). The TCR originated in a man under 40 with Graves' ophthalmopathy. The sample taken for sequencing was blood. CDR3 sequence (DNA): TGTGCCAGCAGCCCTCATCAGGGGACTGGAAACACCATATATTTT. Translated, it gives CASSPHQGTGNTIYF.